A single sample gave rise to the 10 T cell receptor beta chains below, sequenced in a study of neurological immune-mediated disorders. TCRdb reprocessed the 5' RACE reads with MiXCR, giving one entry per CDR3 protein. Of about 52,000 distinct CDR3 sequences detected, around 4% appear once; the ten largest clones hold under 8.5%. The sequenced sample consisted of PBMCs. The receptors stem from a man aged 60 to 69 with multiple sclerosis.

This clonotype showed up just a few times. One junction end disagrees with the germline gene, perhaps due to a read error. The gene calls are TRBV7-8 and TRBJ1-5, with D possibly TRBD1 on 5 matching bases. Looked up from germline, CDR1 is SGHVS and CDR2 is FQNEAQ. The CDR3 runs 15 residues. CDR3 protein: CASSFLGTLNQPQNF. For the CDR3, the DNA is TGTGCCAGCAGCTTCCTAGGGACGCTCAATCAGCCCCAGAATTTT.

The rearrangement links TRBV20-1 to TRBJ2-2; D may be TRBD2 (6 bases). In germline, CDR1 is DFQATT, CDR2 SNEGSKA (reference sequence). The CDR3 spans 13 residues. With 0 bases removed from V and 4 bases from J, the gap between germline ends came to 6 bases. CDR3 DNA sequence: TGCAGTGCTAGAGAGACTAGCACCGGGGAGCTGTTTTTT. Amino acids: CSARETSTGELFF.

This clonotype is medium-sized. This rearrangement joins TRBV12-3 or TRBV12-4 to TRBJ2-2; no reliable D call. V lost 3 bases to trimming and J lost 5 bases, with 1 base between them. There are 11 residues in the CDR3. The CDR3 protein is CASSFTGELFF. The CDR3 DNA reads TGTGCCAGCAGTTTTACCGGGGAGCTGTTTTTT.

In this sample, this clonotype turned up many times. This chain's CDR3 is CASSFAQNTEAFF. The CDR3 region has the DNA TGTGCCAGCTCCTTTGCCCAGAACACTGAAGCTTTCTTT. The chain uses TRBV18 and TRBJ1-1; D gene uncertain. The CDR3 has 13 amino acids. Trimming took off 6 bases at V and 1 base at J, with 9 bases between the two ends. Germline V gene lookup returns CDR1 KGHSH and CDR2 LQKENI.

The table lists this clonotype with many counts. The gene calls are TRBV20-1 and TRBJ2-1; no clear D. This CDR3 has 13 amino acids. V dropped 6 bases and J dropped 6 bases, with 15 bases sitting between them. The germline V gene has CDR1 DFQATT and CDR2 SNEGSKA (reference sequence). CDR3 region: CSAIIWETNEQFF. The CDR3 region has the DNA TGCAGTGCCATCATATGGGAAACCAATGAGCAGTTCTTC.

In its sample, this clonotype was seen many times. The CDR3 DNA follows: TGTGCCAGCAGCCAAGGTTCAGGGGAGGGTCAGCCCCAGCATTTT. Residues: CASSQGSGEGQPQHF. The genes are TRBV3-1 and TRBJ1-5, with D possibly being TRBD1 (6 bases). Germline V lookup: CDR1 LGHDT, CDR2 YNNKEL (reference sequence). Between the trimmed V and J ends, which lost 1 base and 6 bases, there was a span of 13 bases. The CDR3 has 15 residues.

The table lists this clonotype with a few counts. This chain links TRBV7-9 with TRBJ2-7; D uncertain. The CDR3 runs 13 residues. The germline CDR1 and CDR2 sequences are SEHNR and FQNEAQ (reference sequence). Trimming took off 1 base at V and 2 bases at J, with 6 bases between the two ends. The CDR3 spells CASSLDSPYEQYF. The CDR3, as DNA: TGTGCCAGCAGCTTAGACAGCCCCTACGAGCAGTACTTC.

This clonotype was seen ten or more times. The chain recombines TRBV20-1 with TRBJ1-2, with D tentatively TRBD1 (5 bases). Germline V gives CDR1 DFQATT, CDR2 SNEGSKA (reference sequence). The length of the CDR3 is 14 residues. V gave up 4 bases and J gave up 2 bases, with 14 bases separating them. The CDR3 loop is CSATKDTSNYGYTF. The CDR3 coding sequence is TGCAGTGCTACTAAGGACACGTCAAACTATGGCTACACCTTC.

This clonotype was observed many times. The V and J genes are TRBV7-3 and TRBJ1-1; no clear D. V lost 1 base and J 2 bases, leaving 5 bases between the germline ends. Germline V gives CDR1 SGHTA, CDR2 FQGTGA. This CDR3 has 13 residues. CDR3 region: CASSLMDNTEAFF. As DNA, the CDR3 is TGTGCCAGCAGCTTAATGGATAACACTGAAGCTTTCTTT.

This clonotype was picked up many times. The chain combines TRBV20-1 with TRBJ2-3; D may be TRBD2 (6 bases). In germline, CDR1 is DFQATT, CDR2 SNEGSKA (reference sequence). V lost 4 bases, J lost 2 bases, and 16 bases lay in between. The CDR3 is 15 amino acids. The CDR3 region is CSATALAGNTDTQYF. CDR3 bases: TGCAGTGCTACGGCCTTGGCGGGGAACACAGATACGCAGTATTTT.